This record concerns one T cell receptor beta chain sequence. The antigen is unknown. The data originate from a study of shared clonotypes between healthy human individuals. Study results and caveats: Sampling was confined to blood; repertoires within tissues likely differ.

The V end was cut by 5 bases, the J end by 10 bases, with 9 bases between. In germline, CDR1 is MNHNY, CDR2 SVGAGI (reference sequence). The CDR3 loop spans 11 amino acids. Donors comprised healthy HIV-negative adults lacking recent acute infections or vaccinations. The data were produced by immunoSEQ multiplex PCR, yet TCRdb's version contains in-frame clones alone and is incomplete. The sample lists fewer than 400,000 clones; 74% were seen once. The receptor was derived from a man younger than 45 in good health. Sequenced input: memory CD4+ T cells sorted from blood. The subset: CD45RA-negative fraction. The chain carries TRBV6-6 and TRBJ2-1; D not resolved. The CDR3 DNA follows: TGTGCCAGCAGTGCCCGGAACGAGCAGTTCTTC. Amino acids: CASSARNEQFF.